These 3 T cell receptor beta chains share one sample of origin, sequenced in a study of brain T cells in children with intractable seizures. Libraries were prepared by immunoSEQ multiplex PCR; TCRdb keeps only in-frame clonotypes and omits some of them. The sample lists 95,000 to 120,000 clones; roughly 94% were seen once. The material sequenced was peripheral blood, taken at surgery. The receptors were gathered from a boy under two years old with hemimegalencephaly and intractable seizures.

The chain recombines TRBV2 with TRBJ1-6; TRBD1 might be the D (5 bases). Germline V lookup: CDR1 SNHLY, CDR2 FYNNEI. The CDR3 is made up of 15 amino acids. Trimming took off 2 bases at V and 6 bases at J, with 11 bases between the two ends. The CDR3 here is CASSERGLANSPLHF. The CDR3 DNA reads TGTGCCAGCAGTGAAAGGGGACTCGCTAATTCACCCCTCCACTTT.

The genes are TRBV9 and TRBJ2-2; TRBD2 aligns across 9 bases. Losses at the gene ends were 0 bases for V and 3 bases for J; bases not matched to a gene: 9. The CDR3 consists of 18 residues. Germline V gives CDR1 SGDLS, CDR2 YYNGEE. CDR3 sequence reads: CASSVEGSGSWDTGELFF. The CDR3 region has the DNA TGTGCCAGCAGCGTAGAGGGTAGCGGGAGTTGGGACACCGGGGAGCTGTTTTTT.

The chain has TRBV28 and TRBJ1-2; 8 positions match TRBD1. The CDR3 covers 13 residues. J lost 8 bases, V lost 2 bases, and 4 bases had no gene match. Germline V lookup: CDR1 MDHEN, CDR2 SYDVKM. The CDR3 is CASSLGRGRGYTF. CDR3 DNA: TGTGCCAGCAGTTTAGGCAGGGGGCGAGGCTACACCTTC.